The sequence of this T cell receptor (beta chain) was determined in a study of control samples from healthy donors and cancer patients. The data were produced by immunoSEQ multiplex PCR, yet TCRdb's version contains in-frame clones alone and is incomplete. The sample has under 200,000 clones, roughly 95% seen once. A single count supports this clone. The CDR3 consists of 13 residues. Germline lookup yields CDR1 GTSNPN and CDR2 SVGIG (reference sequence). J was trimmed by 4 bases and V by 8 bases; bases with no gene match: 8. The sequence came from a young woman in good health. Material: blood. The chain combines TRBV30 with TRBJ2-3; 8 bases fit TRBD2. The DNA of the CDR3 is TGTGCCGTGGCGGCGGGAGGTGCAGATACGCAGTATTTT. Protein product: CAVAAGGADTQYF. The full variable domain, completed using reference TRBV30 and TRBJ2-3, is SQTIHQWPATLVQPVGSPLSLECTVEGTSNPNLYWYRQAAGRGLQLLFYSVGIGQISSEVPQNLSASRPQDRQFILSSKKLLLSDSGFYLCAVAAGGADTQYFGPGTRLTVL.